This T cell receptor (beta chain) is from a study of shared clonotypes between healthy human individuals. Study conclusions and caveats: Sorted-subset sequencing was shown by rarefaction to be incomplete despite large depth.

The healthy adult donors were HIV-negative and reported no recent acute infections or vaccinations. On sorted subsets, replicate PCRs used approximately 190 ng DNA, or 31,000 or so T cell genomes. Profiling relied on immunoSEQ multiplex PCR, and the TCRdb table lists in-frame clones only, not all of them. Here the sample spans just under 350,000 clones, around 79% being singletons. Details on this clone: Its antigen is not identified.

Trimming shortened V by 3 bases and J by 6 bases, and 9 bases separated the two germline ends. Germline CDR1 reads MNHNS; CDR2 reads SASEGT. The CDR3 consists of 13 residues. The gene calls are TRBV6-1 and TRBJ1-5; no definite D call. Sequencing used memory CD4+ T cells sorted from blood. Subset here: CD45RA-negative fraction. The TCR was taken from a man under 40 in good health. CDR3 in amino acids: CASSEGIGQPQHF. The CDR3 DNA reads TGTGCCAGCAGTGAGGGGATCGGTCAGCCCCAGCATTTT.